The 6 T cell receptor beta chains in this list originate from one sample, sequenced in a study of blood T cell repertoires in COVID-19. Repertoires were generated with immunoSEQ multiplex PCR, while TCRdb's copy carries only in-frame clones and drops some. The data contain roughly 130,000 clones, 65% to 85% of them singletons. Sequences were obtained from peripheral blood. The receptors here all came from a man aged 65-85 years with acute or convalescent COVID-19.

The chain is built from TRBV4-2 and TRBJ2-7; TRBD1 matches 8 bases. The CDR3 covers 16 residues. Looked up from germline, CDR1 is LGHNA and CDR2 is YNFKEQ. The ends lost 0 bases at V and 3 bases at J; junction bases unmatched: 7. CDR3 region: CASSQDRGQDFYEQYF. The CDR3, as DNA: TGTGCCAGCAGCCAAGATAGGGGACAGGACTTCTACGAGCAGTACTTC.

The chain links TRBV7-9 to TRBJ1-2; 7 bases are shared with TRBD1. Germline V gene sequence: CDR1 SEHNR, CDR2 FQNEAQ (reference sequence). The CDR3 totals 13 residues. V trimming: 5 bases; J trimming: 6 bases; junction bases outside the gene matches: 6. The CDR3 DNA reads as TGTGCCAGCAGCCGAACCGGGACAGATGGCTACACCTTC. This translates into CASSRTGTDGYTF. The entire variable domain, with the rest obtained from reference TRBV7-9 and TRBJ1-2, is as follows: DTGVSQNPRHKITKRGQNVTFRCDPISEHNRLYWYRQTLGQGPEFLTYFQNEAQLEKSRLLSDRFSAERPKGSFSTLEIQRTEQGDSAMYLCASSRTGTDGYTFGSGTRLTVV.

The rearrangement joins TRBV2 to TRBJ1-4; D gene ambiguous. The germline V gene has CDR1 SNHLY and CDR2 FYNNEI. The CDR3 loop spans 15 amino acids. V shed 3 bases and J shed 3 bases, with 11 bases lying between them. The CDR3 coding sequence is TGTGCCAGCAGTGAGTTCGGGATTGCTAATGAAAAACTGTTTTTT. The encoded protein is CASSEFGIANEKLFF. Looking up the rest from reference TRBV2 and TRBJ1-4 gives the full variable domain: EPEVTQTPSHQVTQMGQEVILRCVPISNHLYFYWYRQILGQKVEFLVSFYNNEISEKSEIFDDQFSVERPDGSNFTLKIRSTKLEDSAMYFCASSEFGIANEKLFFGSGTQLSVL.

The chain couples TRBV6-5 to TRBJ2-2; TRBD1 matches at 10 bases. Germline-derived CDR1 and CDR2 are MNHEY and SVGAGI. The CDR3 has 14 amino acids. J was trimmed by 8 bases and V by 5 bases; bases with no gene match: 5. The CDR3 region is CASSTGTGVGELFF. In DNA, the CDR3 is TGTGCCAGCAGTACCGGGACAGGGGTAGGGGAGCTGTTTTTT.

The chain employs TRBV28 and TRBJ2-5; 10 bases line up with TRBD1. Germline CDR1 and CDR2: MDHEN and SYDVKM. Germline trimming cut 5 bases from V and 5 bases from J; bases unmatched to any gene: 8. This CDR3 region has 15 residues. CDR3 DNA: TGTGCCAGCAGTCGGGGACAGGGGCGCGGGGAGACCCAGTACTTC. Protein: CASSRGQGRGETQYF.

The V call is TRBV6-5, the J call TRBJ1-5; 7 bases line up with TRBD1. This CDR3 comprises 12 residues. Germline trimming cut 7 bases from V and 9 bases from J; bases unmatched to any gene: 6. The germline gives CDR1 MNHEY, CDR2 SVGAGI. CDR3 nucleotides: TGTGCCAGCAACATCCAGGGGGTGCCCCAGCATTTT. Protein product: CASNIQGVPQHF.